This T cell receptor (beta chain) originates from a study of blood T cell repertoires in COVID-19. For the study at large: From T cells, B-cell-depleted T cells, or PBMCs came the material, which was cDNA or gDNA.

Those enrolled, adults aged roughly 18 to 95 years, came from under 25 US areas. Two consecutive negative NP/OP PCR tests, clearance, or resolved symptoms defined Cohort 3 recovery. Original processing notes: From reference gene primer amplification, estimates of nucleated cell counts were derived. The repertoire was sequenced with immunoSEQ multiplex PCR; TCRdb's copy has only in-frame clones and lacks some. The DNA gave D and trimming, while V, J and clone size come from that table. The profile shows 310,000 or so clones, about 87% of them singletons. This CDR3 is 14 amino acids long. Germline loops: CDR1 MNHEY, CDR2 SVGAGI. Germline trimming cut 10 bases from V and 4 bases from J; bases unmatched to any gene: 12.

Material: PBMCs or T cells enriched from blood (not recorded which). The clonotype comes from a young woman who had recovered from COVID-19. The chain uses TRBV6-5 and TRBJ1-2, with 7 positions matching TRBD1. Here the CDR3 DNA reads TGTGCCACAGATACAGGGGCTCGGGTCTATGGCTACACCTTC. Protein sequence: CATDTGARVYGYTF.